These T cell receptor beta chains were read from a single sample in a study of T cell responses to AZD1222 COVID-19 vaccine. Only in-frame clones appear in the TCRdb table, and some are missing; sequencing was by immunoSEQ multiplex PCR. The repertoire includes 150,000 to 200,000 clones, about 94% of them detected once, and roughly 9.2% sits in the top ten. Sequenced material: peripheral blood, taken on day 0 of AZD1222 vaccination. The receptors originated from an adult in good health. CDR3s include the opening cysteine and the closing phenylalanine or tryptophan. Fields, in order: D gene, clone size, J gene, V gene, CDR3 protein, CDR3 DNA. A D gene is named only where the DNA matches it firmly. Some rows mark clone size as missing; the rest say once, few, many or name a class of expanded clone.

>-|-|TRBJ2-7|TRBV5-1
CASSSISVSGQYF
TGCGCCAGCAGCTCAATCTCGGTCTCGGGGCAGTACTTC
>-|-|TRBJ1-1|TRBV28
CASSRTGRNTEAFF
TGTGCCAGCAGCAGAACAGGGCGGAACACTGAAGCTTTCTTT
>-|-|TRBJ1-3|TRBV6-1
CASSEAGARSGNTIYF
TGTGCCAGCAGTGAAGCTGGGGCCCGCTCTGGAAACACCATATATTTT
>-|-|TRBJ1-5|TRBV2
CASSEGYSNQPQHF
TGTGCCAGCAGTGAGGGGTATAGCAATCAGCCCCAGCATTTT
>TRBD1|once|TRBJ1-4|TRBV6-5
CASSLRTGTNEKLFF
TGTGCCAGCAGCCTACGGACAGGGACGAATGAAAAACTGTTTTTT
>TRBD1|-|TRBJ2-5|TRBV9
CASSTGTAKETQYF
TGTGCCAGCAGCACCGGGACAGCTAAAGAGACCCAGTACTTC
>-|-|TRBJ2-1|TRBV27
CASSLLRVSYNEQFF
TGTGCCAGCAGTTTATTGCGGGTTTCCTACAATGAGCAGTTCTTC
>-|once|TRBJ2-1|TRBV10-3
CAISESASGNEQFF
TGTGCCATCAGTGAGTCGGCCAGCGGTAATGAGCAGTTCTTC
>-|-|TRBJ2-1|TRBV28
CASSLGPQVGDEQFF
TGTGCCAGCAGTTTGGGGCCGCAGGTGGGGGATGAGCAGTTCTTC
>-|-|TRBJ1-2|TRBV7-9
CASSPLGPGHYGYTF
TGTGCCAGCAGCCCCTTAGGGCCTGGCCACTATGGCTACACCTTC
>-|-|TRBJ1-5|TRBV7-3
CASSRNRGAGSNQPQHF
TGTGCCAGCAGCCGAAACCGGGGGGCGGGAAGCAATCAGCCCCAGCATTTT
>-|-|TRBJ1-5|TRBV2
CASSERARVLHF
TGTGCCAGCAGTGAAAGGGCCAGGGTTTTACATTTT
>-|-|TRBJ2-7|TRBV6-5
CASSYQRFPSEQYF
TGTGCCAGCAGTTACCAAAGGTTCCCTTCCGAGCAGTACTTC
>TRBD1|-|TRBJ1-4|TRBV5-5
CASSLTGDVNEKLFF
TGTGCCAGCAGCTTGACAGGGGATGTTAATGAAAAACTGTTTTTT
>-|-|TRBJ2-7|TRBV6-7
CASSYVGGYEQYF
TGTGCCAGCAGTTACGTGGGGGGTTACGAGCAGTACTTC
>-|-|TRBJ2-7|TRBV21-1
CASSKGRKTSGHESSYEQYF
TGTGCCAGCAGCAAAGGTAGGAAGACTAGCGGGCACGAGAGCTCCTACGAGCAGTACTTC
>-|-|TRBJ2-7|TRBV9
CASSAGRKSYEQYF
TGTGCCAGCAGCGCCGGAAGAAAATCCTACGAGCAGTACTTC
>-|-|TRBJ2-2|TRBV7-9
CASSNPTGVGTGELFF
TGTGCCAGCAGCAACCCGACGGGGGTGGGCACCGGGGAGCTGTTTTTT
>-|-|TRBJ1-1|TRBV7-6
CASSLDMNTEAFF
TGTGCCAGCAGCTTAGATATGAACACTGAAGCTTTCTTT
>-|-|TRBJ2-6|TRBV4-2
CASSQSPGSGANVLTF
TGTGCCAGCAGCCAATCCCCCGGCAGCGGGGCCAACGTCCTGACTTTC
>TRBD2|-|TRBJ2-3|TRBV5-1
CASSVDTSVGTDTQYF
TGCGCCAGCAGCGTAGATACTAGCGTGGGCACAGATACGCAGTATTTT
>-|-|TRBJ1-5|TRBV7-9
CASSLGAPGEGQPQHF
TGTGCCAGCAGCTTAGGGGCCCCGGGGGAGGGGCAGCCCCAGCATTTT
>-|-|TRBJ1-3|TRBV7-2
CASSLSLGGFSGNTIYF
TGTGCCAGCAGCTTAAGTCTCGGGGGATTCTCTGGAAACACCATATATTTT
>-|-|TRBJ1-1|TRBV12-3/TRBV12-4
CASSFRGTEAFF
TGTGCCAGCAGTTTCCGGGGTACTGAAGCTTTCTTT
>TRBD1|-|TRBJ1-1|TRBV29-1
CSVPGQGDGGTEAFF
TGCAGCGTCCCTGGACAGGGTGATGGGGGCACTGAAGCTTTCTTT
>-|-|TRBJ2-1|TRBV29-1
CSSGRVGRNEQFF
TGCAGCTCTGGCAGGGTTGGTAGAAATGAGCAGTTCTTC
>TRBD1|-|TRBJ1-4|TRBV7-9
CASSFLASPGQGIEKLFF
TGTGCCAGCAGCTTTTTGGCGTCTCCGGGACAGGGAATTGAAAAACTGTTTTTT